These T cell receptor beta chains were read from a single sample in a study of cytomegalovirus exposure and HLA in healthy donors. The repertoire was sequenced with immunoSEQ multiplex PCR; TCRdb's copy has only in-frame clones and lacks some. The table records about 130,000 clones, about 88% of them present only once. The sequencing input was PBMCs. The receptors stem from a woman under 30 in good health and CMV-seronegative. Each CDR3 is given with its conserved first and last residue. Each record gives: CDR3 DNA, CDR3 protein, clone size, D gene, J gene, V gene. The D gene is left open where the match is weak. Not every row has a clone size; where given, it reads once, few, many or a size class.

TGTGCCAGCAGTTTTTTTCGGGACAGGGCAGAGACCCAGTACTTC	CASSFFRDRAETQYF	-	TRBD1	TRBJ2-5	TRBV27
TGTGCCAGCAGCTTCGGCGGCAGGGGGAATGAAAAACTGTTTTTT	CASSFGGRGNEKLFF	-	TRBD1	TRBJ1-4	TRBV5-6
TGTGCCAGCACGGATCGCGGGGGGTACGAGCAGTACTTC	CASTDRGGYEQYF	-	TRBD2	TRBJ2-7	TRBV6-6
TGTGCCAGCAGCCCCACTAACTCCTACGAGCAGTACTTC	CASSPTNSYEQYF	-	-	TRBJ2-7	TRBV6-6
TGTGCCAGCAGCTTAGCGCGGGGCACCGGGGAGCTGTTTTTT	CASSLARGTGELFF	-	-	TRBJ2-2	TRBV7-2
TGTGCCAGCTCACCATCCCCGCCAGGGCTGTTTTTT	CASSPSPPGLFF	-	-	TRBJ1-4	TRBV18
TGCAGCGCCGCAGAGGTCTCGGGAAACATTCAGTACTTC	CSAAEVSGNIQYF	-	-	TRBJ2-4	TRBV29-1
TGTGCCAGCCGTCAGGGATGGGAAGCTTTCTTT	CASRQGWEAFF	-	-	TRBJ1-1	TRBV6-5
TGTGCCAGCAGTAGGGACAGGGTGAGTCCCGAGCAGTACTTC	CASSRDRVSPEQYF	-	TRBD1	TRBJ2-7	TRBV6-5
TGCGCCAGCAGCTCGGCAGGGGCCTCGAACACTGAAGCTTTCTTT	CASSSAGASNTEAFF	once	-	TRBJ1-1	TRBV5-1
TGTGCCAGCAGCCCAAACTTTAGCACTGAAGCTTTCTTT	CASSPNFSTEAFF	once	-	TRBJ1-1	TRBV11-2
TGTGCCAGCAGCTTAAGGGGGATAGCTTGGACCGGGGAGCTGTTTTTT	CASSLRGIAWTGELFF	-	-	TRBJ2-2	TRBV13
TGCGCCAGCAGCTTGGATGGGCGGGGCCACAATGAGCAGTTCTTC	CASSLDGRGHNEQFF	-	-	TRBJ2-1	TRBV5-1
TGTGCCAGCAGCAGCACTAGACATGAGCAGTTCTTC	CASSSTRHEQFF	-	-	TRBJ2-1	TRBV7-8
TGTGCCAGCAGTTCCCCCATTATTCGGACGGGAAATCAGCCCCAGCATTTT	CASSSPIIRTGNQPQHF	-	-	TRBJ1-5	TRBV28
TGTGCCAGCAGTTCCCTCCAACCTCCGAGATTCGGGGCCAACGTCCTGACTTTC	CASSSLQPPRFGANVLTF	-	-	TRBJ2-6	TRBV27
TGTGCCAGCAGCCGCGGGAACGCGGTCGATGGTGGCTACACCTTC	CASSRGNAVDGGYTF	-	-	TRBJ1-2	TRBV5-6
TGTGCCAGCAGTTCTCTGGGACTAGCGGGGGGGAAAGAGACCCAGTACTTC	CASSSLGLAGGKETQYF	-	TRBD2	TRBJ2-5	TRBV2
TGTGCCAGCAGCTTAGAAGGCGGTTCCGCTGAAGCTTTCTTT	CASSLEGGSAEAFF	-	-	TRBJ1-1	TRBV7-9
TGTGCCAGCAGCTTAGCGCGGCGGGGGGTGAGCGGGGAGCTGTTTTTT	CASSLARRGVSGELFF	-	TRBD2	TRBJ2-2	TRBV11-1
TGTGCCAGCAGCGTACAAGGACTACCGGCGATTGAGAATGAGCAGTTCTTC	CASSVQGLPAIENEQFF	-	-	TRBJ2-1	TRBV9
TGTGCCAGTAGTATTAGATTTGGGGGGAGAGGCAATCAGCCCCAGCATTTT	CASSIRFGGRGNQPQHF	-	-	TRBJ1-5	TRBV19
TGTGCTAGTGGTTTGGGAGTAGATACGCAGTATTTT	CASGLGVDTQYF	-	-	TRBJ2-3	TRBV12-5
TGCGCCAGCCGACGACAGGAGAACACTGAAGCTTTCTTT	CASRRQENTEAFF	-	-	TRBJ1-1	TRBV10-1
TGTGCCAGCAGAGGACAGGCGATCTATGGCTACACCTTC	CASRGQAIYGYTF	-	TRBD1	TRBJ1-2	TRBV7-9
TGTGCCAGCAGAAGGGGGACTAGAGACGCGCAGTTCTTC	CASRRGTRDAQFF	-	TRBD2	TRBJ2-1	TRBV6-5
TGCGCCAGCAGCCGAACGGGACAGACCAATCAGCCCCAGCATTTT	CASSRTGQTNQPQHF	-	TRBD1	TRBJ1-5	TRBV5-1
TGTGCCAGCAGCGGATCCCGGGGGGTCTACGAGCAGTACTTC	CASSGSRGVYEQYF	-	TRBD2	TRBJ2-7	TRBV9
TGCGCCAGCAGCTCGGAGGGATCGGTTTCCTACGAGCAGTACTTC	CASSSEGSVSYEQYF	-	-	TRBJ2-7	TRBV5-1
TGTGCCAGCACACCGCGATTTGATGAGCAGTACTTC	CASTPRFDEQYF	once	-	TRBJ2-7	TRBV2
TGTGCCAGCAGCACGGGACAGGGGACTGAAAAACTGTTTTTT	CASSTGQGTEKLFF	-	TRBD1	TRBJ1-4	TRBV5-4
TGTGCCACCAGCAGAGGTAGCGGGGGGGAACAAGAGACCCAGTACTTC	CATSRGSGGEQETQYF	-	TRBD2	TRBJ2-5	TRBV15
TGCGCCAGCAGTAGGGACAGCCCCTACGAGCAGTACTTC	CASSRDSPYEQYF	once	TRBD1	TRBJ2-7	TRBV5-1
TGTGCCAGCAGCGCATTTATCGACAGGGGGCTTATGTGGCAGTTCTTC	CASSAFIDRGLMWQFF	-	TRBD1	TRBJ2-1	TRBV7-9
TGCGCCAGCAGCCACCCCTACCTTTACAATGAGCAGTTCTTC	CASSHPYLYNEQFF	-	-	TRBJ2-1	TRBV4-1
TGCGCCAGCAGCTTACCGGGTTTAAACGCTGAAGCTTTCTTT	CASSLPGLNAEAFF	-	-	TRBJ1-1	TRBV5-1
TGCGCCAGCAGCTTACAGGGCCCTGGGGCCAACGTCCTGACTTTC	CASSLQGPGANVLTF	-	-	TRBJ2-6	TRBV5-1
TGTGCCAGCAGCGTACCCGGGACAGTGCTCCTGTACTCTGGAAACACCATATATTTT	CASSVPGTVLLYSGNTIYF	once	TRBD1	TRBJ1-3	TRBV5-8
TGTGCCAGCAGTTTAAATCCGCAGGGGGCAAATAAATACAATGAGCAGTTCTTC	CASSLNPQGANKYNEQFF	once	TRBD1	TRBJ2-1	TRBV27
TGTGCCAGCAGCTACCAGTATGGACAGTATGGCTACACCTTC	CASSYQYGQYGYTF	-	-	TRBJ1-2	TRBV5-4
TGTGCCAGCAGCTTAGATGGGGCAATGGGCAATCAGCCCCAGCATTTT	CASSLDGAMGNQPQHF	-	-	TRBJ1-5	TRBV7-6
TGTGCCATCAGCATGGGGCAGAGCTACGAGCAGTACTTC	CAISMGQSYEQYF	-	-	TRBJ2-7	TRBV10-3